The 3 T cell receptor beta chains listed next were all sequenced from one sample in a study of T cells after posttransplantation cyclophosphamide listed by TCRdb under 2016. The method was the immunoSEQ multiplex PCR assay. In TCRdb, the immuneACCESS table is reduced to in-frame sequences with V and J assigned. These tables do not hold every clone; where another copy was compared, an unresolved V gene accounts for under half, and the others remain unexplained. This sample has tens of thousands of clones, none of them a singleton. Clones ranked in the top ten supply 2% to 2.5% of the sample. The sample comprised PBMCs. The source of these receptors is a man in his forties in good health, CMV-negative, and a related stem cell transplant donor.

This clone was seen many times. The chain is built from TRBV6-1 and TRBJ2-1; 8 bases line up with TRBD1. This CDR3 is 16 amino acids long. The trim removed 3 bases at V and 6 bases at J, leaving 10 bases unmatched. CDR1 and CDR2 (germline): MNHNS, SASEGT. In nucleotides, the CDR3 is TGTGCCAGCAGTGACCCCTTCGGGACAGGCCTCAATGAGCAGTTCTTC. It encodes CASSDPFGTGLNEQFF.

Many counts were recorded for this clone. V and J are TRBV4-1 and TRBJ2-1; 14 positions match TRBD2. Germline trimming cut 3 bases from V and 8 bases from J; bases unmatched to any gene: 12. This CDR3 has 18 amino acids. CDR1 and CDR2 (germline): MGHRA, YSYEKL. CDR3 in amino acids: CASSHTKGTSGRGDEQFF. The CDR3, as DNA: TGCGCCAGCAGCCACACGAAAGGGACTAGCGGGAGAGGTGATGAGCAGTTCTTC.

This clone was counted ten times or more. The J gene is TRBJ1-1, the V gene TRBV6-5; no clear D gene. The CDR3 is made up of 13 amino acids. V lost 2 bases and J 4 bases, leaving 8 bases between the germline ends. Germline CDR1 MNHEY, CDR2 SVGAGI. The CDR3 region is CASSYGEGTEAFF. The CDR3 region has the DNA TGTGCCAGCAGTTACGGAGAGGGCACTGAAGCTTTCTTT.